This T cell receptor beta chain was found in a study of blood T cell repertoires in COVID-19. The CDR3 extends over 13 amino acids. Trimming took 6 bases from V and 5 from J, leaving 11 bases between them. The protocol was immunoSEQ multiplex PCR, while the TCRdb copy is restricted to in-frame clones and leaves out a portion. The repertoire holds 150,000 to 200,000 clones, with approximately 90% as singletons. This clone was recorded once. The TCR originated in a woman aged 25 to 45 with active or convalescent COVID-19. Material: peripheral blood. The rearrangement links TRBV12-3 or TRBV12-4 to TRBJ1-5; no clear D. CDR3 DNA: TGTGCCAGCAGCTATCAAGCTGATCAGCCCCAGCATTTT. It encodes CASSYQADQPQHF.